This T cell receptor (beta chain) was identified in a study of blood T cell repertoires in COVID-19. Study-wide background: COVID-19 samples, acute and convalescent, were from the United States, Italy and Spain. Sample material is recorded as cDNA or gDNA derived from T cells, B-cell-depleted T cells, or PBMCs.

Under the authors' procedure: Nucleated cell number was recorded as an estimate derived from reference gene primer amplification. Produced via immunoSEQ multiplex PCR; TCRdb's table is partial and in-frame only. The DNA gave D and trimming, while V, J and clone size come from that table. The data show more than 200,000 clones, with around 87% seen just once and approximately 5.3% held by the top ten. Enrollment of patients from Seattle took place during active infection, with longitudinal follow-up. Source material: peripheral blood. This clonotype originated in a woman in her fifties or sixties with COVID-19, enrolled during active disease.

For the CDR3, the DNA is TGTGCCAGTAGTAGGGGGGGACAGGGGCTGAACACTGAAGCTTTCTTT. It encodes CASSRGGQGLNTEAFF. The chain links TRBV19 to TRBJ1-1; 10 bases are a match to TRBD1. The CDR3 sequence is 16 residues long. CDR1 is LNHDA and CDR2 is SQIVND in the germline V gene (reference sequence). V was clipped by 4 bases and J by 0 bases; unmatched bases: 5.